This entry describes one T cell receptor beta chain. Its antigen is as yet unknown. The entry originates in a study of regulatory and conventional T cells in RAG deficiency. Whole-study findings and limits: Shannon entropy fell and Simpson indices rose in RAG-deficient patients. Other subsets showed around 9.4-fold reductions, but Treg unique TCR beta sequences fell 80 to 100-fold in these patients. In Omenn syndrome, Treg and Tconv repertoires overlapped >75%.

Repertoires were generated with immunoSEQ multiplex PCR, while TCRdb's copy carries only in-frame clones and drops some. Of about 30,000 clones in the sample, approximately 90% were seen once. V gave up 4 bases and J gave up 1 base, with 1 base separating them. CDR3 length equals 11 residues. The germline V gene has CDR1 SGHAT and CDR2 FQNNGV. The data also belong to a second study, concerning regulatory T cells. That report adds: Amplification used 52 TRBV primers and 13 TRBJ primers.

This chain links TRBV11-2 with TRBJ1-1; D remains ambiguous. The specimen sequenced was CD8+ T cells sorted from blood. This clonotype was sampled from a human donor in good health. The CDR3 is CASSWNTEAFF. Written as DNA, the CDR3 is TGTGCCAGCAGCTGGAACACTGAAGCTTTCTTT.